The clone carrying this T cell receptor (beta chain) came up many times. This record belongs to a study of blood T cells in healthy people across ages. Germline V gene lookup returns CDR1 MDHEN and CDR2 SYDVKM. V dropped 5 bases and J dropped 2 bases, with 10 bases sitting between them. This CDR3 region has 14 residues. Through a sample-barcoded 5' primer and a J-beta primer mix, a second PCR was run for 7 to 11 cycles. TCRdb used MiXCR to reprocess the 5' RACE reads, holding one entry per CDR3 protein. The table includes about 650,000 distinct CDR3 sequences, roughly 30% detected once. This receptor was identified in a woman older than 75 in good health. This chain joins TRBV28 and TRBJ2-1; D is uncertain. The sample was blood. CDR3 bases: TGTGCCAGCAGTCCGTACATGACCTACAATGAGCAGTTCTTC. Translated, it gives CASSPYMTYNEQFF.